This entry concerns a single T cell receptor (beta chain). The source of the sample is a study of technical replicates of blood from a few donors. Trimming pared 4 bases from V and 10 bases from J, leaving 12 bases between. Germline CDR1 and CDR2: SEHNR and FQNEAQ (reference sequence). This CDR3 is 12 amino acids long. Libraries were prepared by immunoSEQ multiplex PCR; TCRdb keeps only in-frame clonotypes and omits some of them. The profile covers some 94,000 clones, with about 94% appearing a single time and less than 0.4% taken by the ten largest. The source of this sequence is a human donor in good health. J is TRBJ2-3 and V is TRBV7-9; possibly TRBD2 for D (5 bases). The sample consisted of T cells isolated from PBMCs. The chain's CDR3 is CASSSSGPAQYF. As DNA, the CDR3 is TGTGCCAGCAGCTCAAGCGGTCCCGCGCAGTATTTT.